A selection of T cell receptor beta chains follows, all from one sample in a study of CD8+ T cells in alopecia areata. Libraries were prepared by immunoSEQ multiplex PCR; TCRdb keeps only in-frame clonotypes and omits some of them. The sample carries roughly 120,000 clones, roughly 60% recorded once. Sequencing used CD8+ T cells sorted from blood, obtained at week 4, from a patient treated with tofacitinib. Receptor source: a human donor with alopecia areata. Both conserved end residues are part of each CDR3. The D gene is left open where the match is weak. Clone size is given for some rows only: seen once, a few or many times, or a class if the clone is expanded.

clone size	V gene	J gene	D gene	CDR3 protein	CDR3 DNA
.	TRBV7-9	TRBJ2-1	TRBD1	CASSFNTQGFTYNEQFF	TGTGCCAGCAGCTTCAATACACAGGGGTTTACCTACAATGAGCAGTTCTTC
.	TRBV4-2	TRBJ1-6	.	CASSQDRQMNSPLHF	TGTGCCAGCAGCCAAGATCGGCAGATGAATTCACCCCTCCACTTT
.	TRBV30	TRBJ2-5	TRBD2	CAWAGLAGGPPQETQYF	TGTGCCTGGGCTGGACTAGCGGGGGGGCCACCCCAAGAGACCCAGTACTTC
.	TRBV7-2	TRBJ2-3	TRBD1	CASSGTGGKADTQYF	TGTGCCAGCAGCGGGACAGGGGGCAAAGCAGATACGCAGTATTTT
.	TRBV7-9	TRBJ1-5	.	CASSPITDLGSQHF	TGTGCCAGCAGCCCAATTACAGACTTGGGGTCCCAGCATTTT
.	TRBV7-9	TRBJ1-2	.	CASSFEDTLYYGYTF	TGTGCCAGCAGCTTTGAGGACACCCTGTACTATGGCTACACCTTC
.	TRBV14	TRBJ2-7	.	CASSQGPYEQYF	TGTGCCAGCAGCCAAGGGCCCTACGAGCAGTACTTC
few	TRBV29-1	TRBJ2-2	.	CSGTENTGELFF	TGCAGCGGGACAGAGAACACCGGGGAGCTGTTTTTT
.	TRBV23-1	TRBJ2-7	TRBD1	CASSRHKDRESEQYF	TGCGCCAGCAGTCGCCACAAGGACAGGGAAAGCGAGCAGTACTTC
.	TRBV7-6	TRBJ2-7	TRBD1	CASSTRQGSSYEQYF	TGTGCCAGCAGCACGAGACAGGGGAGCTCCTACGAGCAGTACTTC
once	TRBV7-9	TRBJ2-7	TRBD2	CASSPLAGGTYEQYF	TGTGCCAGCAGCCCCCTAGCGGGGGGGACCTACGAGCAGTACTTC
once	TRBV11-2	TRBJ2-1	.	CASSPTWDHYNEQFF	TGTGCCAGCAGCCCCACGTGGGACCACTACAATGAGCAGTTCTTC
.	TRBV7-9	TRBJ1-1	.	CASSLGETEAFF	TGTGCCAGCAGCCTAGGGGAAACTGAAGCTTTCTTT
.	TRBV15	TRBJ2-1	.	CATSGSGGDNEQFF	TGTGCCACCTCCGGTTCCGGAGGGGACAATGAGCAGTTCTTC
.	TRBV2	TRBJ2-1	.	CASSDSLARLLQFF	TGTGCCAGCAGTGATAGCCTAGCGAGACTCTTGCAGTTCTTC
.	TRBV30	TRBJ2-7	TRBD1	CAWTGGQGVYEQYF	TGTGCCTGGACGGGGGGACAGGGAGTTTACGAGCAGTACTTC
.	TRBV7-2	TRBJ1-2	TRBD1	CASSTTGGGYGYTF	TGTGCCAGCAGCACGACAGGGGGCGGCTATGGCTACACCTTC
.	TRBV6-5	TRBJ2-7	TRBD1	CASRFSGQLYEQYF	TGTGCCAGCAGGTTTTCGGGACAGCTATACGAGCAGTACTTC
few	TRBV29-1	TRBJ2-6	.	CSVDSGTPLSGANVLTF	TGCAGCGTTGACTCCGGGACACCACTCTCTGGGGCCAACGTCCTGACTTTC
.	TRBV5-6	TRBJ2-7	.	CASSLRQDPYEQYF	TGTGCCAGCAGCCTTCGACAGGATCCCTACGAGCAGTACTTC
.	TRBV9	TRBJ2-1	TRBD1	CASSVAPTGFYNEQFF	TGTGCCAGCAGCGTAGCCCCGACAGGGTTCTACAATGAGCAGTTCTTC
few	TRBV7-2	TRBJ2-5	TRBD1	CASRPPGQGEETQYF	TGTGCCAGCAGACCCCCTGGACAGGGCGAGGAGACCCAGTACTTC
.	TRBV30	TRBJ1-2	.	CAWTQGNGYTF	TGTGCCTGGACCCAGGGAAATGGCTACACCTTC
.	TRBV30	TRBJ1-2	.	CAWGYITGSHGYTF	TGTGCCTGGGGGTATATAACAGGGAGCCATGGCTACACCTTC
.	TRBV30	TRBJ2-7	.	CAWSVLEGTNYEQYF	TGTGCCTGGAGTGTACTAGAAGGGACCAACTACGAGCAGTACTTC
.	TRBV29-1	TRBJ2-7	.	CSAQPPSSYEQYF	TGCAGCGCCCAACCCCCCAGCTCCTACGAGCAGTACTTC
.	TRBV27	TRBJ2-6	.	CASSFAGANVLTF	TGTGCCAGCAGTTTCGCTGGGGCCAACGTCCTGACTTTC
once	TRBV7-9	TRBJ2-5	.	CASSLVWRPQETQYF	TGTGCCAGCAGCTTAGTATGGCGACCACAAGAGACCCAGTACTTC